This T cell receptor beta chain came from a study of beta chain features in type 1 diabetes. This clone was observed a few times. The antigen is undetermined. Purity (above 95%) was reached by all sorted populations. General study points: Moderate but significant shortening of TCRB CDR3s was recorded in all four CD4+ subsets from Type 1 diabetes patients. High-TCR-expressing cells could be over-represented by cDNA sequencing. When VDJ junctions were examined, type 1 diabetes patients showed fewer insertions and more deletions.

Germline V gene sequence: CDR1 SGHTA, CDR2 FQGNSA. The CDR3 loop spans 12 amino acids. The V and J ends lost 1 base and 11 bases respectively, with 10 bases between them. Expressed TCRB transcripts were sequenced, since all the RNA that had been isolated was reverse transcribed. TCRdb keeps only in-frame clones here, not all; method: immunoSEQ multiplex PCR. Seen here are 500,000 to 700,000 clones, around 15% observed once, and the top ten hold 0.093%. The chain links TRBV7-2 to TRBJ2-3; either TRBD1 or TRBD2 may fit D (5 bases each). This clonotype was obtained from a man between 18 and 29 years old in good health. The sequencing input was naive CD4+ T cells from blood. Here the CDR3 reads CASSLGSGGQYF. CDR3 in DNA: TGTGCCAGCAGCTTAGGGAGTGGGGGGCAGTATTTT.